The present T cell receptor beta chain was sequenced within a study of T-cell reconstitution after alpha-beta-depleted transplantation in children. Germline loops: CDR1 DFQATT, CDR2 SNEGSKA (reference sequence). Trimming took 0 bases from V and 0 from J, leaving 9 bases between them. The CDR3 covers 15 residues. A library of TCRbeta sequences, prepared with unique molecular identifiers, was generated. TCRdb recomputed calls from the PCR reads with MiXCR, one row per CDR3 protein. This table holds hundreds of thousands of distinct CDR3 sequences, 9.9% found once. This TCR was sampled from a human donor who donated a stem cell graft to a child with SCID. V is TRBV20-1 and J is TRBJ1-3; weak D call: TRBD1 (5 bases). The specimen comprised PBMCs from the stem cell graft donor, sampled from the stem cell graft. In nucleotides, the CDR3 is TGCAGTGCTAGAGATTCCGGGGCCTCTGGAAACACCATATATTTT. It encodes CSARDSGASGNTIYF.